This T cell receptor beta chain was sequenced for a study of blood T cell repertoires in COVID-19. V lost 0 bases and J 7 bases, leaving 10 bases between the germline ends. Germline V gene sequence: CDR1 LNHNV, CDR2 YYDKDF (reference sequence). The CDR3 length is 15 residues. Clones were read by immunoSEQ multiplex PCR, and TCRdb kept only the in-frame ones, dropping some. This table has 250,000 to 300,000 clones, roughly 85% appearing once. The material sequenced was PBMCs or T cells enriched from blood (not recorded which). V gene TRBV15 combines with J gene TRBJ1-6; D uncertain. The source is a woman aged 50 to 65 who had recovered from COVID-19. The CDR3 sequence: CATSRDAILNSPLHF. The CDR3 nucleotides read TGTGCCACCAGCAGAGATGCAATTCTAAATTCACCCCTCCACTTT. Variable domain in full (rest from reference TRBV15 and TRBJ1-6): DAMVIQNPRYQVTQFGKPVTLSCSQTLNHNVMYWYQQKSSQAPKLLFHYYDKDFNNEADTPDNFQSRRPNTSFCFLDIRSPGLGDTAMYLCATSRDAILNSPLHFGNGTRLTVT.